This T cell receptor beta chain was captured in a study of cytomegalovirus exposure and HLA in healthy donors. This clone was detected a few times. Antigen specificity is unknown. General study results and limits: Researchers catalogued about 160 TCR beta chains as cytomegalovirus-associated.

The PCR employed 60 Vbeta primers together with 13 Jbeta primers. Assay: immunoSEQ multiplex PCR; the TCRdb copy retains only in-frame clones and omits some. The table includes roughly 43,000 clones, around 62% detected once. Material for sequencing was PBMCs. The sequence derives from a human donor in good health.

The DNA for the CDR3 is TGTGCCAGCAGCTTAGTAGGCTCCTGGAGCACCGGGGAGCTGTTTTTT. This gives the protein CASSLVGSWSTGELFF. The chain couples TRBV7-2 to TRBJ2-2, with D uncertain. The CDR3 covers 16 residues. Between the trimmed V and J ends, which lost 1 base and 4 bases, there was a span of 13 bases. The V gene's germline CDR1 is SGHTA and CDR2 FQGNSA. Drawing the rest from reference TRBV7-2 and TRBJ2-2, the complete variable domain is GAGVSQSPSNKVTEKGKDVELRCDPISGHTALYWYRQSLGQGLEFLIYFQGNSAPDKSGLPSDRFSAERTGGSVSTLTIQRTQQEDSAVYLCASSLVGSWSTGELFFGEGSRLTVL.